Presented here are 21 T cell receptor beta chains from one specimen sequenced in a study of T cells in Graves' hyperthyroidism and ophthalmopathy (dated by TCRdb to between 2018 and 2021). To prepare the library, multiplex PCR was applied. This sample was sequenced with an Illumina HiSeq 2000. The TCR beta CDR3 regions were amplified from the RNA transcripts. For the first round of RT-PCR on the TCR CDR3, the HTBI primer set was used together with the Qiagen OneStep RT-PCR kit. The raw public data were reprocessed by TCRdb itself: fastp quality trimming at Q25, MiXCR clonotype calling, in-frame beta chains only. Here each entry gathers all rows of one CDR3 protein and keeps the most common genes and DNA. The sample includes 640,000 or so distinct CDR3 sequences, with 12% to 15% observed a single time. Of the sample, less than 9% falls within the top ten clones. The sequenced sample was blood. These receptors originate from a woman between 18 and 29 years old with Graves' ophthalmopathy.

The sample holds many counts of this clonotype. The gene calls are TRBV20-1 and TRBJ2-1, with D perhaps matching TRBD1 (6 bases). The CDR3 length is 14 residues. Germline loops: CDR1 DFQATT, CDR2 SNEGSKA (reference sequence). Trimming left V 4 bases short and J 5 bases short, with 15 bases between. The CDR3 coding sequence is TGCAGTGCTAAAAAACAGGGATGGGACAATGAGCAGTTCTTC. Translation gives CSAKKQGWDNEQFF.

This clonotype was seen only a few times. This chain connects TRBV11-2 to TRBJ2-6, with TRBD1 matching over 8 bases. The CDR3 spans 21 residues. Germline trimming cut 3 bases from V and 0 bases from J; bases unmatched to any gene: 16. From germline, CDR1 is SGHAT and CDR2 FQNNGV. The CDR3 loop reads CASSFEWDRRGPSSGANVLTF. DNA of the CDR3: TGTGCCAGCAGCTTCGAATGGGACAGGAGGGGTCCAAGCTCTGGGGCCAACGTCCTGACTTTC.

The sample holds many counts of this clonotype. This chain connects TRBV20-1 to TRBJ2-1, with 12 bases that match TRBD2. Germline V CDR1 and CDR2: DFQATT, SNEGSKA (reference sequence). V lost 3 bases and J lost 5; bases outside the gene matches: 2. The CDR3 has 14 amino acids. The CDR3 spells CSASRTSGNNEQFF. CDR3 coding DNA: TGCAGTGCTAGTAGGACTAGCGGGAACAATGAGCAGTTCTTC.

In this sample, this clonotype turned up once. The chain couples TRBV3-1 to TRBJ2-1; perhaps TRBD1 as D (6 bases). This CDR3 contains 15 residues. Deletions cut 6 bases from V and 8 bases from J, with 20 bases between. Germline CDR1 is LGHDT and CDR2 is YNNKEL (reference sequence). The CDR3 DNA follows: TGTGCCAGCAGTCGACGGCGTGGAGAGGGGGATGAGCAGTTCTTC. Protein: CASSRRRGEGDEQFF.

This clonotype showed up many times. The J gene is TRBJ2-1, the V gene TRBV3-1, with 10 bases fitting TRBD2. Germline lookup yields CDR1 LGHDT and CDR2 YNNKEL (reference sequence). V shed 2 bases and J 5 bases; nucleotides not matched to a gene: 0. The CDR3 has 14 amino acids. The CDR3 region has the DNA TGTGCCAGCAGCCAAACTAGCGGGAACAATGAGCAGTTCTTC. It codes for CASSQTSGNNEQFF.

This sequence joins TRBV6-5 and TRBJ1-2, with D perhaps TRBD1 (6 bases). V was trimmed by 2 bases and J by 6 bases, leaving 13 bases between them. Germline V gives CDR1 MNHEY, CDR2 SVGAGI. This CDR3 has 14 residues. The DNA for the CDR3 is TGTGCCAGCAGTTACCTTACAGGGTCCCATGGCTACACCTTC. Protein product: CASSYLTGSHGYTF.

There are many counts of this clonotype. This chain connects TRBV18 to TRBJ2-5; 8 bases align to TRBD2. Germline V gives CDR1 KGHSH, CDR2 LQKENI. The CDR3 runs to 12 residues. V was pared by 8 bases and J by 5 bases, with 4 bases of the junction left unmatched. CDR3 coding DNA: TGTGCCAGCAGTCCGGGAGGGGAGACCCAGTACTTC. This codes for CASSPGGETQYF. The whole variable domain, filled in from reference TRBV18 and TRBJ2-5, reads NAGVMQNPRHLVRRRGQEARLRCSPMKGHSHVYWYRQLPEEGLKFMVYLQKENIIDESGMPKERFSAEFPKEGPSILRIQQVVRGDSAAYFCASSPGGETQYFGPGTRLLVL.

This clonotype was observed once. The missing conserved phenylalanine or tryptophan at the end of this CDR3 makes a read error likely. The V call is TRBV10-3, the J call TRBJ1-1; D is undetermined. V dropped 2 bases and J dropped 1 base, with 14 bases sitting between them. This CDR3 has 16 amino acids. Germline-derived CDR1 and CDR2 are ENHRY and SYGVKD. The CDR3 bases are TGTGCCATCAGTGAGACCCTCCGGCGGGAGAACACTGAAGCTTTCCTT. It codes for CAISETLRRENTEAFL.

This clonotype showed up many times. V gene TRBV7-8 combines with J gene TRBJ2-1; 10 bases fit TRBD1. The germline V gene has CDR1 SGHVS and CDR2 FQNEAQ. CDR3 size: 21 residues. With V trimmed by 8 bases and J by 0 bases, 22 bases remained unmatched. The CDR3 is CASGTVSTGTGEVRSYNEQFF. The CDR3 DNA is TGTGCCAGCGGTACCGTCTCAACCGGGACAGGGGAGGTTCGCTCCTACAATGAGCAGTTCTTC.

This clonotype came up a few times. The junction departs from germline at one end; a sequencing error may be responsible. The chain carries TRBV28 and TRBJ2-2; 7 bases fit TRBD1. Germline V lookup: CDR1 MDHEN, CDR2 SYDVKM. This CDR3 comprises 15 residues. CDR3 sequence reads: CASSLSGKSTGDLYF. In DNA, the CDR3 is TGTGCCAGCAGTTTATCGGGTAAATCTACAGGGGACCTGTATTTT.

This clonotype was observed a few times. The V and J genes are TRBV5-6 and TRBJ2-1; D uncertain. From germline, CDR1 is SGHDT and CDR2 YYEEEE. V lost 0 bases and J 2 bases, leaving 9 bases between the germline ends. There are 15 residues in the CDR3. As DNA, the CDR3 is TGTGCCAGCAGCTTGGAAGGGAACCCCTACAATGAGCAGTTCTTC. This gives the protein CASSLEGNPYNEQFF.

V and J are TRBV7-9 and TRBJ2-1, with D possibly being TRBD2 (5 bases). Between the trimmed V and J ends, which lost 5 bases and 4 bases, there was a span of 15 bases. The CDR3 loop spans 15 amino acids. Looked up from germline, CDR1 is SEHNR and CDR2 is FQNEAQ (reference sequence). CDR3 coding DNA: TGTGCCAGCAGCCCCGGAAGGGAGAGATACAATGAGCAGTTCTTC. Protein product: CASSPGRERYNEQFF.

Ten or more counts support this clonotype. This rearrangement joins TRBV7-3 to TRBJ2-4, with 9 bases lining up with TRBD2. V was clipped by 2 bases and J by 4 bases; unmatched bases: 9. CDR1 and CDR2 from the germline V gene are SGHTA and FQGTGA. This CDR3 has 17 amino acids. The CDR3 DNA is TGTGCCAGCAGCTTAGCCCCCCTAGCGGGACCTAAAAACATTCAGTACTTC. Amino acid sequence: CASSLAPLAGPKNIQYF.

This clonotype has just a few counts. The V gene is TRBV6-6, the J gene TRBJ2-1, with 14 positions matching TRBD2. The CDR3 extends over 15 amino acids. Losses at the gene ends were 0 bases for V and 9 bases for J; bases not matched to a gene: 1. From germline, CDR1 is MNHNY and CDR2 SVGAGI (reference sequence). The CDR3 here is CASSYSGLAGVEQFF. CDR3 DNA: TGTGCCAGCAGTTACTCGGGACTAGCGGGAGTTGAGCAGTTCTTC.

This clonotype occurred a few times. The rearrangement uses TRBV14 and TRBJ2-1, with 7 bases aligning to TRBD1. This CDR3 is built from 16 residues. Germline-derived CDR1 and CDR2 are SGHDN and FVKESK. After removal of 1 base from V and 2 bases from J, the junction contained 5 bases not matched to a gene. The CDR3 coding sequence is TGTGCCAGCAGCCAAGGGCAGGGGGTAACCTACAATGAGCAGTTCTTC. It translates to CASSQGQGVTYNEQFF.

The chain recombines TRBV18 with TRBJ2-7, with 13 nucleotides matching TRBD2. Losses at the gene ends were 0 bases for V and 5 bases for J; bases not matched to a gene: 4. The CDR3 is 16 amino acids. CDR1 is KGHSH and CDR2 is LQKENI in the germline V gene. The CDR3 DNA reads TGTGCCAGCTCACCACCCGGGACTAGCGGGGTCGACGAGCAGTACTTC. The encoded protein is CASSPPGTSGVDEQYF.

This clonotype was recorded at least ten times. The chain combines TRBV28 with TRBJ1-2; D might be TRBD1 (6 bases). There are 14 residues in the CDR3. V was cut by 6 bases and J by 4 bases, with 15 bases left in between. The germline V gene has CDR1 MDHEN and CDR2 SYDVKM. This CDR3 is CASSPPGASYGYTF. DNA of the CDR3: TGTGCCAGCAGCCCTCCGGGGGCGAGCTATGGCTACACCTTC.

In its sample, this clonotype was seen many times. This chain connects TRBV3-1 to TRBJ2-1, with D perhaps given as TRBD1 or TRBD2 (5 bases each). The CDR3 is 14 residues long. From germline, CDR1 is LGHDT and CDR2 YNNKEL (reference sequence). Deletions cut 1 base from V and 9 bases from J, with 13 bases between. The CDR3 here is CASSQGISGTEQFF. CDR3 nucleotide sequence: TGTGCCAGCAGCCAAGGGATTTCCGGGACTGAGCAGTTCTTC.

Of note for this clonotype: An end of the junction differs from the germline gene, which may be a read error. The gene calls are TRBV7-2 and TRBJ2-1; 7 positions match TRBD2. The length of the CDR3 is 17 residues. Germline lookup yields CDR1 SGHTA and CDR2 FQGNSA. The CDR3 coding sequence is TGCGCCAGCAGCCAAGGAAGGACTAGTAGTTCCTACAATGAGCAGTTCTTC. Protein sequence: CASSQGRTSSSYNEQFF.

This clonotype was counted many times. The V and J genes are TRBV20-1 and TRBJ1-5; D remains ambiguous. The CDR3 has 13 amino acids. Germline assignment: CDR1 DFQATT and CDR2 SNEGSKA (reference sequence). V was clipped by 1 base and J by 7 bases, with 11 bases between them. CDR3 protein: CSARGLGEQPQHF. The CDR3 nucleotides read TGCAGTGCTAGAGGCCTTGGTGAACAGCCCCAGCATTTT.

This clonotype has only a few counts. The chain uses TRBV7-9 and TRBJ2-7; 7 nucleotides align to TRBD1. V lost 2 bases, J lost 4 bases, and 8 bases stayed unmatched. This CDR3 has 15 residues. The germline V gene encodes CDR1 SEHNR and CDR2 FQNEAQ (reference sequence). The chain's CDR3 is CASSLLDRAGYEQYF. The CDR3 nucleotides are TGTGCCAGCAGCTTACTTGACAGGGCTGGGTACGAGCAGTACTTC.